These T cell receptor beta chains were read from a single sample in a study of blood T cell repertoires in COVID-19. Assay used: immunoSEQ multiplex PCR; TCRdb lists only in-frame clones, some missing. In the table there are 110,000 or so clones, around nine tenths of which are singletons. The sample comprised peripheral blood. These receptors were taken from a woman aged 70-85 years who had recovered from COVID-19. CDR3s include the opening cysteine and the closing phenylalanine or tryptophan. The D gene is left open where the match is weak. Size values are once, few and many counts, or a class for expanded clones, and some rows have none.

V	size	D	J	CDR3	DNA
TRBV10-3	.	TRBD2	TRBJ2-7	CAISESSTGTSTPYEQYF	TGTGCCATCAGTGAGTCCTCCACCGGGACTAGCACCCCCTACGAGCAGTACTTC
TRBV28	.	TRBD1	TRBJ1-3	CASSSAVYTGGANTIYF	TGTGCCAGCTCATCAGCAGTTTATACAGGGGGCGCAAACACCATATATTTT
TRBV18	.	TRBD2	TRBJ2-1	CASSPPSGAAYNEQFF	TGTGCCAGCTCACCGCCAAGCGGGGCCGCCTACAATGAGCAGTTCTTC
TRBV13	.	.	TRBJ2-2	CASSFFAVNTGELFF	TGTGCCAGCAGCTTTTTCGCAGTAAACACCGGGGAGCTGTTTTTT
TRBV18	.	.	TRBJ1-2	CASSPSPRPDYGYTF	TGTGCCAGCTCACCATCCCCTAGGCCTGACTATGGCTACACCTTC
TRBV7-3	.	TRBD2	TRBJ2-2	CASSPRLAPGELFF	TGTGCCAGCAGCCCTCGACTAGCCCCCGGGGAGCTGTTTTTT
TRBV6-5	.	.	TRBJ2-7	CASSWEDLHEQYF	TGTGCCAGCAGCTGGGAGGACCTTCACGAGCAGTACTTC
TRBV28	.	TRBD1	TRBJ1-1	CASSSGGQDTEAFF	TGTGCCAGCAGCTCAGGGGGGCAAGACACTGAAGCTTTCTTT
TRBV4-2	.	TRBD2	TRBJ2-3	CASSQSGTRTSTDTQYF	TGTGCCAGCAGCCAGTCCGGGACTAGAACTAGCACAGATACGCAGTATTTT
TRBV7-2	.	.	TRBJ1-4	CASSRGLEKLFF	TGTGCCAGCAGCCGAGGCTTGGAAAAACTGTTTTTT
TRBV19	.	TRBD2	TRBJ2-2	CASAPSGGSGGELFF	TGTGCCAGCGCGCCTAGCGGGGGTAGTGGCGGGGAGCTGTTTTTT
TRBV7-2	.	.	TRBJ2-5	CASSWRAGQETQYF	TGTGCCAGCAGTTGGAGGGCCGGTCAAGAGACCCAGTACTTC
TRBV7-2	once	TRBD2	TRBJ2-5	CASSSTSLSETQYF	TGTGCCAGCAGCTCGACTAGCCTGAGCGAGACCCAGTACTTC
TRBV5-1	.	TRBD2	TRBJ2-3	CASERGGSTDTQYF	TGCGCCAGCGAGCGGGGGGGTAGCACAGATACGCAGTATTTT
TRBV28	.	TRBD2	TRBJ2-3	CASSPQRDGPYF	TGTGCCAGCAGCCCGCAGCGGGACGGTCCGTATTTT
TRBV28	.	.	TRBJ2-7	CASSFLRDTLSYEQYF	TGTGCCAGCAGTTTTCTCCGGGACACCCTGTCCTACGAGCAGTACTTC
TRBV18	.	.	TRBJ2-6	CASSPQGGGANVLTF	TGTGCCAGCTCACCCCAGGGAGGTGGGGCCAACGTCCTGACTTTC
TRBV3-1/TRBV3-2	.	.	TRBJ2-1	CASSQGTHNSYLNEQFF	TGTGCCAGCAGCCAAGGGACTCATAATAGCTACCTCAATGAGCAGTTCTTC
TRBV4-1	.	TRBD2	TRBJ2-3	CASSQEGRGTYADTQYF	TGCGCCAGCAGCCAAGAGGGGCGGGGGACCTACGCAGATACGCAGTATTTT
TRBV28	.	TRBD1	TRBJ2-1	CASSTGQAKGYEQFF	TGTGCCAGCAGTACGGGACAGGCAAAAGGTTATGAGCAGTTCTTC
TRBV7-2	.	.	TRBJ1-4	CASSLGMRDEKLFF	TGTGCCAGCAGCTTAGGGATGAGGGATGAAAAACTGTTTTTT
TRBV18	few	TRBD1	TRBJ1-6	CASSPPGQGYNSPLHF	TGTGCCAGCTCACCTCCTGGACAGGGGTACAATTCACCCCTCCACTTT
TRBV5-1	.	.	TRBJ2-5	CASTRNRVNQETQYF	TGCGCCAGCACCAGAAACCGGGTAAACCAAGAGACCCAGTACTTC
TRBV19	.	.	TRBJ1-4	CASTATNEKLFF	TGTGCCAGTACCGCAACTAATGAAAAACTGTTTTTT
TRBV5-1	.	TRBD1	TRBJ1-1	CASRLQGADTEAFF	TGCGCCAGCAGGTTACAGGGGGCCGACACTGAAGCTTTCTTT
TRBV7-9	once	TRBD1	TRBJ1-4	CASSGNRDRGEKLFF	TGTGCCAGCAGCGGGAACCGGGACAGGGGTGAAAAACTGTTTTTT
TRBV7-3	.	.	TRBJ2-2	CASRRQPNTGELFF	TGTGCCAGCAGACGACAGCCGAACACCGGGGAGCTGTTTTTT
TRBV7-2	.	TRBD1	TRBJ1-1	CASSPALTGAQAFF	TGTGCCAGCAGCCCCGCCTTAACAGGGGCACAAGCTTTCTTT
TRBV6-5	.	.	TRBJ2-7	CATGNRAIWSYEQYF	TGTGCCACGGGGAATAGGGCCATCTGGAGCTACGAGCAGTACTTC
TRBV7-2	once	TRBD2	TRBJ2-1	CASSRVAGGYNEQFF	TGTGCCAGCAGCAGAGTAGCGGGGGGATACAATGAGCAGTTCTTC
TRBV7-9	.	TRBD1	TRBJ2-3	CASSWDRDGTDTQYF	TGTGCCAGCAGCTGGGACAGGGACGGCACAGATACGCAGTATTTT
TRBV29-1	.	.	TRBJ1-1	CSARRASGNTEAFF	TGCAGCGCTAGGCGGGCCTCAGGAAACACTGAAGCTTTCTTT
TRBV14	.	.	TRBJ2-6	CASSQGSSGANVLTF	TGTGCCAGCAGCCAAGGTAGCTCTGGGGCCAACGTCCTGACTTTC
TRBV5-1	.	.	TRBJ2-4	CASSLEPLDKNIQYF	TGCGCCAGCAGCTTGGAACCCCTAGACAAAAACATTCAGTACTTC
TRBV5-4	.	TRBD1	TRBJ2-4	CASIGQGSKNIQYF	TGTGCCAGCATCGGACAGGGGTCCAAAAACATTCAGTACTTC
TRBV4-2	.	TRBD2	TRBJ2-3	CASSQGWAGVSTDTQYF	TGTGCCAGCAGCCAAGGGTGGGCGGGAGTTAGTACAGATACGCAGTATTTT